The clone carrying this TCR beta chain was counted only a few times. TCRdb used MiXCR to reprocess the RACE reads, holding one entry per CDR3 protein. The profile shows roughly 64,000 distinct CDR3 sequences, about 11% of them singletons. Germline V gene data show CDR1 as MNHEY and CDR2 as SMNVEV (reference sequence). V shed 6 bases and J shed 4 bases, with 10 bases lying between them. The CDR3 is 13 residues long. As for time point: pre-sensitization, week 0. Documented treatment: therapeutic diphenylcyclopropenone sensitization with weekly scalp DPC. This sample was taken from a study of human T cells and chemical hapten exposure.

The receptor comes from a woman between 40 and 55 years old with alopecia areata. Some clones in this sample may be carry-over from other donors' samples. The material sequenced was whole blood, taken in connection with sensitization to the hapten diphenylcyclopropenone (DPC). The chain employs TRBV27 and TRBJ1-3; D may be TRBD1 (6 bases). This chain's CDR3 is CASSRGGGNTIYF. Here the CDR3 DNA reads TGTGCCAGCAGCCGAGGGGGAGGAAACACCATATATTTT.